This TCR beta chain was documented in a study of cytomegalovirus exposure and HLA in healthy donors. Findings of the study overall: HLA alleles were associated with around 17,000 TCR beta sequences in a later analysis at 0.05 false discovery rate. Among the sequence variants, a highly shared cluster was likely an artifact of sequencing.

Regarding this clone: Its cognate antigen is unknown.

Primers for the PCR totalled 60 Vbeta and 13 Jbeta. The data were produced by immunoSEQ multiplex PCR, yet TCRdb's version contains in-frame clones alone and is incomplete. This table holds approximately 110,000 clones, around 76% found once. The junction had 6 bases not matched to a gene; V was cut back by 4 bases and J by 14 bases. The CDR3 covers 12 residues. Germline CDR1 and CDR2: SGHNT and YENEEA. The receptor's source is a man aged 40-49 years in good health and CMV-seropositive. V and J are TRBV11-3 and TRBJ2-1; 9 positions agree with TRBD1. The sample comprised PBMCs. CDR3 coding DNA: TGTGCCAGCAGCTACACAAGGGACAGGGAGTTCTTC. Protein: CASSYTRDREFF.